The sequence of this TCR beta chain was determined in a study of Graves' ophthalmopathy and Graves' hyperthyroidism. Background on the study: Peripheral blood sampling preceded any treatment and occurred at initial diagnosis.

The sequenced template was RNA, covering the TCR beta CDR3 region. Amplification began with first-round RT-PCR using HTBI primers, then second-round multiplex PCR was performed. MiXCR, applied by TCRdb to the multiplex PCR reads, yields one record per CDR3 protein. The sample yields about 210,000 distinct CDR3 sequences, under 30% seen once. In germline, CDR1 is SGHAT, CDR2 FQNNGV. The trim removed 5 bases at V and 5 bases at J, leaving 17 bases unmatched. This CDR3 region has 17 residues. The TCR originated in a man aged 50-60 years with Graves' ophthalmopathy. Specimen: peripheral blood. The chain joins TRBV11-2 to TRBJ2-7; TRBD1 agrees at 8 bases. This CDR3 is CASSPTKRTGNPNEQYF. As DNA, the CDR3 is TGTGCCAGCAGCCCCACTAAACGGACAGGGAATCCCAACGAGCAGTACTTC.